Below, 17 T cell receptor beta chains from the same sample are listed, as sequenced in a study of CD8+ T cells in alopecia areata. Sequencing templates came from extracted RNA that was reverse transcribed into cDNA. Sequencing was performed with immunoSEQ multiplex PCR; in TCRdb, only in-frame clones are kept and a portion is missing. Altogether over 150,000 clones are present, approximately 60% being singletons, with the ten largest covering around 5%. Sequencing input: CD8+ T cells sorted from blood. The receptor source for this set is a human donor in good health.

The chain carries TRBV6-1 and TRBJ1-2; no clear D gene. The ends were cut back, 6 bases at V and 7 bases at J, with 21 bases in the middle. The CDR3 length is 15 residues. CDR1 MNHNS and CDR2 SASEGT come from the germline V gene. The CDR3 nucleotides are TGTGCCAGCAGCGGTTTAAGGACGATCTGGAGTGGCTACACCTTC. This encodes CASSGLRTIWSGYTF.

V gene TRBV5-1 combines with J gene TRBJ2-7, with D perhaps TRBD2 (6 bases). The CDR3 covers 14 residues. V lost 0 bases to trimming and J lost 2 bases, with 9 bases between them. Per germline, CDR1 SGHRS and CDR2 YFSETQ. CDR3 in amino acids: CASSLDGGTYEQYF. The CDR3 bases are TGCGCCAGCAGCTTGGACGGAGGGACCTACGAGCAGTACTTC.

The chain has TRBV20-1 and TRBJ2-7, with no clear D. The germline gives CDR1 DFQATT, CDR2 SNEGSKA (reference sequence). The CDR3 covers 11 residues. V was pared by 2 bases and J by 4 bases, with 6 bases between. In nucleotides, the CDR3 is TGCAGTGCTAGAATGGGGTACGAGCAGTACTTC. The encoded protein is CSARMGYEQYF.

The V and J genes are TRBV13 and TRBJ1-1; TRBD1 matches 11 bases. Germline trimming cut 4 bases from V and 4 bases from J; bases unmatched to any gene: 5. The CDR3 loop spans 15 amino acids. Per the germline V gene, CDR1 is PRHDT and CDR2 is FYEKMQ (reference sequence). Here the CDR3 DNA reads TGTGCCAGCAGCTCGGACAGGGGGCGTATCACTGAAGCTTTCTTT. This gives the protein CASSSDRGRITEAFF.

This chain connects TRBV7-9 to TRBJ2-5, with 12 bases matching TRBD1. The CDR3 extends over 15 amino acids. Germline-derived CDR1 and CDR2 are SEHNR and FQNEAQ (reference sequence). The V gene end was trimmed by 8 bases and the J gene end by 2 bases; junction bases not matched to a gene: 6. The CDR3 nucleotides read TGTGCCAGCGGGACAGGGGGCTGGGGGCAAGAGACCCAGTACTTC. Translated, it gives CASGTGGWGQETQYF.

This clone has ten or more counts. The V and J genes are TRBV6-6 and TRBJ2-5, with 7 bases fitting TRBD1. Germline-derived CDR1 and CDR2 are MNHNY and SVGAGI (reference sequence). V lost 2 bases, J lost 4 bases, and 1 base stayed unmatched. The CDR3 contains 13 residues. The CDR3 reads CASSYGTAETQYF. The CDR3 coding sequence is TGTGCCAGCAGTTACGGGACAGCAGAGACCCAGTACTTC.

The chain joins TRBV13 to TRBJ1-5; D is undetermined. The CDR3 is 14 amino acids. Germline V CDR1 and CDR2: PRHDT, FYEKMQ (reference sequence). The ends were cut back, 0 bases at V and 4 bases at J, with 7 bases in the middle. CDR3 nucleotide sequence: TGTGCCAGCAGCTTAGGTCCACGAAATCAGCCCCAGCATTTT. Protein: CASSLGPRNQPQHF.

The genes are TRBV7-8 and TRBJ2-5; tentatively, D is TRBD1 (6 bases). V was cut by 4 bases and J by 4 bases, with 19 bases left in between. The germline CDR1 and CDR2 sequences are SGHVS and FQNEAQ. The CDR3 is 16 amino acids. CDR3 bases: TGTGCCAGCAGCTCCCCCCCGGACAGCGGACGAGAGACCCAGTACTTC. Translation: CASSSPPDSGRETQYF.

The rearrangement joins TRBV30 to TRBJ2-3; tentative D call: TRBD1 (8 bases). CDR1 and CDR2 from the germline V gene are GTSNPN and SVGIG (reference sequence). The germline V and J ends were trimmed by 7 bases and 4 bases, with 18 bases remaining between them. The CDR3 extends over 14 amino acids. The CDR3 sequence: CALNRGGGPDTQYF. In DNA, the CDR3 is TGTGCCTTAAACAGGGGGGGCGGCCCAGATACGCAGTATTTT.

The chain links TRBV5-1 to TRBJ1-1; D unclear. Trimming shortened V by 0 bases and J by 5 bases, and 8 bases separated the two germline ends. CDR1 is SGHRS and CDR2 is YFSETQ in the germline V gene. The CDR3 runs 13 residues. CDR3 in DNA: TGCGCCAGCAGCTTGGTCACTAGTACTGAAGCTTTCTTT. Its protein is CASSLVTSTEAFF. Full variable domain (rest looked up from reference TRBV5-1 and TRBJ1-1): KAGVTQTPRYLIKTRGQQVTLSCSPISGHRSVSWYQQTPGQGLQFLFEYFSETQRNKGNFPGRFSGRQFSNSRSEMNVSTLELGDSALYLCASSLVTSTEAFFGQGTRLTVV.

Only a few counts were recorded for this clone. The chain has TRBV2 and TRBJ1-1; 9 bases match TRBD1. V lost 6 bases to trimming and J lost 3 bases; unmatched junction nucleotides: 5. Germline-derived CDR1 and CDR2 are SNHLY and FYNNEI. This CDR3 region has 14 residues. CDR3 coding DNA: TGTGCCAGCAGGGCTGGACAGGGGCACACTGAAGCTTTCTTT. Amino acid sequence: CASRAGQGHTEAFF.

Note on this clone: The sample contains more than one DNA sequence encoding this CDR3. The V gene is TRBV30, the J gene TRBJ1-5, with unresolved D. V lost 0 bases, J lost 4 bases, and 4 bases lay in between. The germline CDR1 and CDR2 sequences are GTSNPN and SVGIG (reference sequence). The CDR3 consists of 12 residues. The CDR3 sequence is CAWSVGNQPQHF. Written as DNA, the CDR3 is TGTGCCTGGAGTGTAGGTAATCAGCCCCAGCATTTT.

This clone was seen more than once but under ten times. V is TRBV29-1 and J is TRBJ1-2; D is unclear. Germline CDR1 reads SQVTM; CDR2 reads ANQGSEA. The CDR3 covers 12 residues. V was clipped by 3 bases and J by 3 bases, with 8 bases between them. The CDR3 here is CSVDVGDYGYTF. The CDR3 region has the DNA TGCAGCGTTGACGTCGGGGACTATGGCTACACCTTC.

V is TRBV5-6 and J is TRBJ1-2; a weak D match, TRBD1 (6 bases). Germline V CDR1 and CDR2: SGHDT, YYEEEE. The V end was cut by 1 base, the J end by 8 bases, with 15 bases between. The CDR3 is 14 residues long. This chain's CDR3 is CASSLSAGAGGYTF. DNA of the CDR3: TGTGCCAGCAGCTTGTCGGCGGGGGCAGGCGGCTACACCTTC.

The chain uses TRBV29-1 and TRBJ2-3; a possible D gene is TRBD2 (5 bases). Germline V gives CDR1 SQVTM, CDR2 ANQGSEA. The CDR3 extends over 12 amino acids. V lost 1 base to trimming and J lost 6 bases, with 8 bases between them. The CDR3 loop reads CSVEGRRDTQYF. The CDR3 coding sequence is TGCAGCGTTGAAGGGAGGCGGGATACGCAGTATTTT.

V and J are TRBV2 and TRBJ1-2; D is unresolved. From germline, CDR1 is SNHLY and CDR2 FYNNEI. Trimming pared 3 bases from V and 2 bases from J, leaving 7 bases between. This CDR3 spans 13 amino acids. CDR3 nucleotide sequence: TGTGCCAGCAGTGAGGCGGTAAACTATGGCTACACCTTC. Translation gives CASSEAVNYGYTF.

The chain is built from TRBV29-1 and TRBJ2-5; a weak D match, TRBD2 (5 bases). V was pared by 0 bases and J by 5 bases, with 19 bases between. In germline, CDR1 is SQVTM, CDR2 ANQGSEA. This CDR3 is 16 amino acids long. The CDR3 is CSVEDLQAANSETQYF. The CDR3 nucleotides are TGCAGCGTTGAAGATCTGCAAGCGGCGAACTCGGAGACCCAGTACTTC.